The 24 T cell receptor beta chains below were found in one sample sequenced in a study of identical twins. Each CDR3 protein is one row after TCRdb ran MiXCR on the 5' RACE reads. Among about 240,000 distinct CDR3 sequences listed, about an eighth were seen once. This sample also belongs to another study, concerning yellow fever vaccine responses in identical twins.

Sequencing input: memory (CD45RO+) T cells sorted from blood. The receptor set was obtained from a woman aged 18-29 years in good health.

The V gene is TRBV20-1, the J gene TRBJ2-5, with 10 positions matching TRBD2. V dropped 4 bases and J dropped 1; count of bases not matched to a gene: 12. The CDR3 extends over 17 amino acids. Germline CDR1 DFQATT, CDR2 SNEGSKA (reference sequence). CDR3 amino acids: CSATNYLLAGAQETQYF. The CDR3 DNA is TGCAGTGCTACCAATTACCTTCTAGCGGGAGCCCAAGAGACCCAGTACTTC.

This clonotype was observed a handful of times. The J gene is TRBJ2-5, the V gene TRBV24-1; TRBD1 matches at 8 bases. V lost 4 bases to trimming and J lost 5 bases; unmatched junction nucleotides: 5. CDR1 KGHDR and CDR2 SFDVKD come from the germline V gene. This CDR3 is 14 amino acids long. DNA of the CDR3: TGTGCCACCAGTGACGCAGGGGGCTCGGAGACCCAGTACTTC. This codes for CATSDAGGSETQYF.

This clonotype came up many times. The CDR3 DNA follows: TGCAGCGTCGCTACAGGGGCAGAGACCCAGTACTTC. The encoded protein is CSVATGAETQYF. This rearrangement joins TRBV29-1 to TRBJ2-5, with 7 bases fitting TRBD1. The V segment lost 6 bases and the J segment 4 bases; nucleotides outside the gene matches: 5. Looked up from germline, CDR1 is SQVTM and CDR2 is ANQGSEA. This CDR3 region has 12 residues.

This rearrangement joins TRBV7-3 to TRBJ2-5; D is unclear. The CDR3 is made up of 13 amino acids. The V gene lost 1 base and the J gene lost 2 bases, with 5 bases spanning the gap. The germline CDR1 and CDR2 sequences are SGHTA and FQGTGA. The DNA for the CDR3 is TGTGCCAGCAGCTTAAGCCCACAAGAGACCCAGTACTTC. This codes for CASSLSPQETQYF.

This clonotype was seen only a few times. The chain recombines TRBV2 with TRBJ2-2; D might be TRBD2 (5 bases). The CDR3 totals 14 residues. Germline values: CDR1 SNHLY, CDR2 FYNNEI. With 8 bases removed from V and 2 bases from J, the gap between germline ends came to 12 bases. The CDR3 region is CASGGRINTGELFF. CDR3 sequence (DNA): TGTGCCAGCGGAGGACGGATAAACACCGGGGAGCTGTTTTTT.

The rearrangement joins TRBV6-5 to TRBJ2-3, with TRBD1 identical over 10 bases. Germline loops: CDR1 MNHEY, CDR2 SVGAGI. Trimming at V came to 2 bases and at J to 3 bases, leaving 2 bases not matched to a gene. CDR3 length: 15 residues. CDR3 DNA sequence: TGTGCCAGCAGTTACGGGACAGGGGCTACAGATACGCAGTATTTT. The encoded protein is CASSYGTGATDTQYF.

The chain couples TRBV15 to TRBJ2-6; D not resolved. Germline V CDR1 and CDR2: LNHNV, YYDKDF (reference sequence). This CDR3 has 15 amino acids. V shed 2 bases and J shed 0 bases, with 5 bases lying between them. This CDR3 reads CATSRYISGANVLTF. CDR3 nucleotides: TGTGCCACCAGCAGATACATCTCTGGGGCCAACGTCCTGACTTTC.

This chain uses TRBV29-1 with TRBJ1-2; no clear D gene. The length of the CDR3 is 13 residues. Deletions cut 0 bases from V and 4 bases from J, with 9 bases between. Per germline, CDR1 SQVTM and CDR2 ANQGSEA. The CDR3 region has the DNA TGCAGCGTTGAAGATACAGCTCTCTATGGCTACACCTTC. Its protein product is CSVEDTALYGYTF.

In its sample, this clonotype was seen many times. The CDR3: CATRHAGGPGELFF. The CDR3 DNA follows: TGTGCCACCCGACATGCGGGGGGGCCCGGGGAGCTGTTTTTT. This chain joins TRBV12-3 or TRBV12-4 and TRBJ2-2; 9 positions match TRBD2. This CDR3 is 14 amino acids long. V was pared by 10 bases and J by 6 bases, with 9 bases of the junction left unmatched.

This clonotype was picked up a small number of times. This chain joins TRBV4-2 and TRBJ2-1, with D perhaps assigned TRBD1 or TRBD2 (5 bases each). V was trimmed by 0 bases and J by 5 bases, leaving 17 bases between them. This CDR3 is 17 amino acids long. Germline CDR1 is LGHNA and CDR2 is YNFKEQ. DNA of the CDR3: TGTGCCAGCAGCCAAGAAAGTTTCGGGACGGTCAACAATGAGCAGTTCTTC. Amino acid sequence: CASSQESFGTVNNEQFF.

This clonotype has more than one count but fewer than ten. V usage is TRBV7-9 and J usage is TRBJ1-4, with D uncertain. Per germline, CDR1 SEHNR and CDR2 FQNEAQ (reference sequence). The CDR3 is made up of 13 amino acids. Trimming shortened V by 1 base and J by 11 bases, and 11 bases separated the two germline ends. The chain's CDR3 is CASSLESSGKLFF. Here the CDR3 DNA reads TGTGCCAGCAGCTTAGAATCTTCGGGGAAACTGTTTTTT.

This clonotype has a count of ten or more. This chain joins TRBV6-4 and TRBJ2-1, with 12 nucleotides matching TRBD2. The CDR3 runs 15 residues. Germline V gives CDR1 MRHNA, CDR2 SNTAGT. V dropped 4 bases and J dropped 8; count of bases not matched to a gene: 6. The CDR3 reads CASSGTSGTGDEQFF. In nucleotides, the CDR3 is TGTGCCAGCAGTGGGACTAGCGGGACTGGCGATGAGCAGTTCTTC.

The chain couples TRBV15 to TRBJ2-3; 11 bases match TRBD2. The CDR3 has 16 amino acids. Losses at the gene ends were 0 bases for V and 6 bases for J; bases not matched to a gene: 5. Germline V CDR1 and CDR2: LNHNV, YYDKDF (reference sequence). CDR3 DNA sequence: TGTGCCACCAGCAGAGATACTAGCGGGAGAGGTGATACGCAGTATTTT. It yields the protein CATSRDTSGRGDTQYF. Together with reference TRBV15 and TRBJ2-3, the CDR3 gives the full variable domain: DAMVIQNPRYQVTQFGKPVTLSCSQTLNHNVMYWYQQKSSQAPKLLFHYYDKDFNNEADTPDNFQSRRPNTSFCFLDIRSPGLGDTAMYLCATSRDTSGRGDTQYFGPGTRLTVL.

J is TRBJ2-7 and V is TRBV20-1; D is unclear. Germline loops: CDR1 DFQATT, CDR2 SNEGSKA (reference sequence). Trimming shortened V by 8 bases and J by 3 bases, and 11 bases separated the two germline ends. The CDR3 runs to 11 residues. In DNA form, the CDR3 reads TGCAGTTTAGAGACTGGCTACGAGCAGTACTTC. It translates to CSLETGYEQYF.

The chain is built from TRBV7-9 and TRBJ2-7; the D is unclear. Germline CDR1 is SEHNR and CDR2 is FQNEAQ (reference sequence). The CDR3 totals 15 residues. V was cut by 1 base and J by 5 bases, with 15 bases left in between. The CDR3 DNA reads as TGTGCCAGCAGCTTAGTGGGCAGTTCGGTCGACGAGCAGTACTTC. Encoded protein: CASSLVGSSVDEQYF.

There are a few counts of this clonotype. The J gene is TRBJ2-2, the V gene TRBV20-1; D is undetermined. The CDR3 spans 14 residues. CDR1 DFQATT and CDR2 SNEGSKA come from the germline V gene (reference sequence). Trimming left V 0 bases short and J 3 bases short, with 8 bases between. Here the CDR3 reads CSARDPRHTGELFF. The CDR3, as DNA: TGCAGTGCTAGAGATCCTAGACACACCGGGGAGCTGTTTTTT.

This clonotype was seen ten or more times. The genes are TRBV6-5 and TRBJ1-5; possible D gene TRBD1, 6 bases. There are 15 residues in the CDR3. Germline lookup yields CDR1 MNHEY and CDR2 SVGAGI. Trimming pared 1 base from V and 5 bases from J, leaving 12 bases between. CDR3 in amino acids: CASSYFRAGDQPQHF. In DNA, the CDR3 is TGTGCCAGCAGTTACTTTAGGGCAGGGGATCAGCCCCAGCATTTT.

The gene calls are TRBV30 and TRBJ2-1; D remains ambiguous. The germline V gene encodes CDR1 GTSNPN and CDR2 SVGIG (reference sequence). The CDR3 is made up of 13 amino acids. Trimming cost V 0 bases and J 10 bases, with 13 bases left between them. Here the CDR3 DNA reads TGTGCCTGGAGTGTCCCGGGCGGTAAGGAGCAGTTCTTC. Residues: CAWSVPGGKEQFF.

CDR3 amino acids: CASSPPSLAGVQYF. As DNA, the CDR3 is TGTGCCAGCTCACCACCGAGCCTAGCGGGAGTTCAGTACTTC. V and J are TRBV18 and TRBJ2-7; 10 bases map to TRBD2. Per germline, CDR1 KGHSH and CDR2 LQKENI. There are 14 residues in the CDR3. V trimming: 0 bases; J trimming: 10 bases; junction bases outside the gene matches: 6.

V is TRBV12-3 or TRBV12-4 and J is TRBJ2-3; D is undetermined. The CDR3 is made up of 13 amino acids. V dropped 4 bases and J dropped 3 bases, with 8 bases sitting between them. The CDR3 here is CASSSDRTDTQYF. In DNA, the CDR3 is TGTGCCAGCAGTTCGGACCGGACAGATACGCAGTATTTT.

This chain joins TRBV18 and TRBJ2-7, with TRBD1 identical over 7 bases. V trimming: 3 bases; J trimming: 6 bases; junction bases outside the gene matches: 11. The germline V gene encodes CDR1 KGHSH and CDR2 LQKENI. The CDR3 consists of 15 residues. CDR3 in amino acids: CASSPGTATSGEQYF. In nucleotides, the CDR3 is TGTGCCAGCTCACCGGGGACAGCAACATCGGGCGAGCAGTACTTC. Together with reference TRBV18 and TRBJ2-7, the CDR3 gives the full variable domain: NAGVMQNPRHLVRRRGQEARLRCSPMKGHSHVYWYRQLPEEGLKFMVYLQKENIIDESGMPKERFSAEFPKEGPSILRIQQVVRGDSAAYFCASSPGTATSGEQYFGPGTRLTVT.

Only a few counts were recorded for this clonotype. The chain carries TRBV20-1 and TRBJ2-1, with unresolved D. The CDR3 runs 10 residues. Germline CDR1 and CDR2: DFQATT and SNEGSKA (reference sequence). Trimming pared 6 bases from V and 4 bases from J, leaving 4 bases between. CDR3 region: CSAIYNEQFF. CDR3 DNA sequence: TGCAGTGCGATTTACAATGAGCAGTTCTTC.

This clonotype showed up just a few times. The chain couples TRBV29-1 to TRBJ2-5; TRBD1 matches 10 bases. The germline CDR1 and CDR2 sequences are SQVTM and ANQGSEA. This CDR3 is built from 12 residues. V shed 7 bases, J shed 6 bases, and the junction held 5 bases outside the gene matches. Here the CDR3 DNA reads TGCAGCGCCGGGACAGGGGTAAAGACCCAGTACTTC. Amino acid sequence: CSAGTGVKTQYF.

This chain links TRBV2 with TRBJ2-7, with unresolved D. Trimming removed 2 bases from V and 0 bases from J, with 11 bases in between. Germline assignment: CDR1 SNHLY and CDR2 FYNNEI. The CDR3 loop spans 15 amino acids. The CDR3: CASSERALASYEQYF. In nucleotides, the CDR3 is TGTGCCAGCAGTGAACGGGCGCTCGCCTCCTACGAGCAGTACTTC.